Below, 19 T cell receptor beta chains from the same sample are listed, as sequenced in a study of cytomegalovirus exposure and HLA in healthy donors. The PCR made use of 60 Vbeta and 13 Jbeta primers. Clones were read by immunoSEQ multiplex PCR, and TCRdb kept only the in-frame ones, dropping some. This sample has about 150,000 clones, with about two thirds found just once. The material sequenced was PBMCs. These receptors originate from a young woman in good health and CMV-seronegative.

A word on this clone: Other DNA sequences of this sample code for an identical CDR3. The gene calls are TRBV27 and TRBJ2-3; TRBD2 aligns across 10 bases. V trimming: 3 bases; J trimming: 6 bases; junction bases outside the gene matches: 12. CDR1 and CDR2 (germline): MNHEY, SMNVEV (reference sequence). The CDR3 length is 17 residues. The CDR3 DNA sequence: TGTGCCAGCAGTTTGCTTCCTAGCGGGAGCCCTACGGATACGCAGTATTTT. Its translation is CASSLLPSGSPTDTQYF.

In its sample, this clone was seen a few times. CDR3 in DNA: TGTGCCAGCAGTACCGGACAGGGTTACAATTCACCCCTCCACTTT. This sequence encodes CASSTGQGYNSPLHF. The chain has TRBV28 and TRBJ1-6; 8 bases agree with TRBD1. The CDR3 has 15 amino acids. The germline CDR1 and CDR2 sequences are MDHEN and SYDVKM. Trimming at V came to 5 bases and at J to 7 bases, leaving 7 bases not matched to a gene.

The chain combines TRBV18 with TRBJ1-1, with 8 bases fitting TRBD1. This CDR3 is built from 13 residues. Trimming at V came to 3 bases and at J to 12 bases, leaving 9 bases not matched to a gene. Germline V gene sequence: CDR1 KGHSH, CDR2 LQKENI. The CDR3 bases are TGTGCCAGCTCACCGGAAAGGACAGGGTGGCCTTTCTTT. Translated, it gives CASSPERTGWPFF.

This chain uses TRBV5-4 with TRBJ1-1; D call uncertain. V was shortened by 1 base and J by 1 base, with 11 bases between the two germline ends. There are 15 residues in the CDR3. Germline assignment: CDR1 SGHNT and CDR2 YYREEE (reference sequence). This chain's CDR3 is CASSLSGRRNTEAFF. The CDR3 DNA follows: TGTGCCAGCAGCTTGAGCGGCAGACGGAACACTGAAGCTTTCTTT.

To note about this clone: The same CDR3 also results from other DNA sequences found in this sample. The rearrangement uses TRBV27 and TRBJ1-2, with 7 bases matching TRBD1. The CDR3 consists of 15 residues. With V trimmed by 0 bases and J by 5 bases, 6 bases remained unmatched. The germline gives CDR1 MNHEY, CDR2 SMNVEV (reference sequence). The CDR3 here is CASSLSATGWYGYTF. In nucleotides, the CDR3 is TGTGCCAGCAGTTTATCTGCGACAGGGTGGTATGGCTACACCTTC.

The chain is built from TRBV7-9 and TRBJ1-2, with D uncertain. CDR1 SEHNR and CDR2 FQNEAQ come from the germline V gene (reference sequence). V was clipped by 5 bases and J by 3 bases, with 10 bases between them. The CDR3 runs 13 residues. CDR3 coding DNA: TGTGCCAGCAGCGAGAGATACTACTATGGCTACACCTTC. This gives the protein CASSERYYYGYTF.

This clone was observed once. V gene TRBV7-9 combines with J gene TRBJ1-5; the D gene is possibly TRBD1 (5 bases). CDR3 length equals 14 residues. Trimming shortened V by 1 base and J by 1 base, and 5 bases separated the two germline ends. CDR1 and CDR2 (germline): SEHNR, FQNEAQ (reference sequence). This CDR3 reads CASSLGQSNQPQHF. CDR3 sequence (DNA): TGTGCCAGCAGCTTAGGACAGAGCAATCAGCCCCAGCATTTT.

This chain links TRBV15 with TRBJ1-6; D unclear. The CDR3 loop spans 16 amino acids. Germline CDR1 is LNHNV and CDR2 is YYDKDF (reference sequence). V was trimmed by 5 bases and J by 0 bases, leaving 11 bases between them. The CDR3 DNA follows: TGTGCCACCAGCGGGAGTCAGAGCTCCTATAATTCACCCCTCCACTTT. This codes for CATSGSQSSYNSPLHF.

J is TRBJ1-5 and V is TRBV5-1; a weak D match, TRBD1 (5 bases). Trimming left V 0 bases short and J 2 bases short, with 6 bases between. The length of the CDR3 is 14 residues. CDR1 is SGHRS and CDR2 is YFSETQ in the germline V gene. In nucleotides, the CDR3 is TGCGCCAGCAGCTTGGGGGGGGGCAATCAGCCCCAGCATTTT. Protein product: CASSLGGGNQPQHF.

This chain links TRBV6-5 with TRBJ1-2; TRBD1 aligns across 7 bases. CDR3 length equals 15 residues. V lost 6 bases, J lost 0 bases, and 7 bases stayed unmatched. CDR1 is MNHEY, CDR2 SVGAGI, per germline. The CDR3 DNA sequence: TGTGCCAGCAGACTACAGGGGCTAGCTAACTATGGCTACACCTTC. This encodes CASRLQGLANYGYTF.

This sequence joins TRBV15 and TRBJ1-6; D call uncertain. Germline lookup yields CDR1 LNHNV and CDR2 YYDKDF (reference sequence). The CDR3 has 15 residues. Trimming took off 0 bases at V and 9 bases at J, with 12 bases between the two ends. The CDR3 nucleotides are TGTGCCACCAGCAGAGATAAGAAGGGAGGTTCACCCCTCCACTTT. Its translation is CATSRDKKGGSPLHF.

The rearrangement joins TRBV18 to TRBJ1-2; 10 bases are a match to TRBD1. Losses at the gene ends were 3 bases for V and 1 base for J; bases not matched to a gene: 8. The CDR3 has 17 amino acids. Germline V lookup: CDR1 KGHSH, CDR2 LQKENI. The CDR3: CASSPGEGTGDNYGYTF. The CDR3 region has the DNA TGTGCCAGCTCACCGGGTGAAGGGACAGGGGATAACTATGGCTACACCTTC.

The rearrangement uses TRBV18 and TRBJ1-2; TRBD1 agrees at 7 bases. This CDR3 comprises 13 residues. The germline CDR1 and CDR2 sequences are KGHSH and LQKENI. With V trimmed by 4 bases and J by 2 bases, 1 base remained unmatched. CDR3 region: CASSQGQNYGYTF. CDR3 nucleotide sequence: TGTGCCAGCTCACAGGGACAGAACTATGGCTACACCTTC. Filled out from reference TRBV18 and TRBJ1-2, the complete variable domain reads NAGVMQNPRHLVRRRGQEARLRCSPMKGHSHVYWYRQLPEEGLKFMVYLQKENIIDESGMPKERFSAEFPKEGPSILRIQQVVRGDSAAYFCASSQGQNYGYTFGSGTRLTVV.

The chain couples TRBV7-8 to TRBJ2-3, with 7 bases identical to TRBD2. Germline V CDR1 and CDR2: SGHVS, FQNEAQ. There are 17 residues in the CDR3. Trimming took 5 bases from V and 0 from J; bases not matched to a gene: 11. The chain's CDR3 is CASSPVGDYLSTDTQYF. The CDR3 DNA reads as TGTGCCAGCAGCCCAGTGGGGGACTACCTTAGCACAGATACGCAGTATTTT.

The chain links TRBV5-1 to TRBJ1-4; D unclear. Looked up from germline, CDR1 is SGHRS and CDR2 is YFSETQ. The CDR3 contains 15 residues. Trimming pared 0 bases from V and 8 bases from J, leaving 14 bases between. CDR3 loop: CASSLGPDLREKLFF. The CDR3 DNA follows: TGCGCCAGCAGCTTGGGGCCAGATCTCAGGGAAAAACTGTTTTTT.

The chain combines TRBV5-8 with TRBJ2-2; 7 nucleotides line up with TRBD1. Germline V gene lookup returns CDR1 SGHTS and CDR2 YDEGEE. The CDR3 contains 15 residues. V was pared by 4 bases and J by 4 bases, with 7 bases of the junction left unmatched. CDR3 DNA: TGTGCCAGCAGCACGGGACAGCTGGGCACCGGGGAGCTGTTTTTT. Protein sequence: CASSTGQLGTGELFF.

The gene calls are TRBV6-5 and TRBJ1-2; TRBD1 might be the D (6 bases). Germline CDR1 reads MNHEY; CDR2 reads SVGAGI. CDR3 size: 12 residues. Trimming pared 4 bases from V and 8 bases from J, leaving 11 bases between. DNA for the CDR3: TGTGCCAGCAGTTCCCACAGGGAGGGCTACACCTTC. This encodes CASSSHREGYTF.

The gene calls are TRBV2 and TRBJ2-1, with 8 bases matching TRBD2. The CDR3 length is 14 residues. Germline V gives CDR1 SNHLY, CDR2 FYNNEI. The V gene end was trimmed by 4 bases and the J gene end by 3 bases; junction bases not matched to a gene: 2. CDR3 nucleotide sequence: TGTGCCAGCAGTGCGGGGGGGAACTACAATGAGCAGTTCTTC. Translating gives CASSAGGNYNEQFF.

V is TRBV27 and J is TRBJ2-3; 8 bases map to TRBD2. Per germline, CDR1 MNHEY and CDR2 SMNVEV (reference sequence). With V trimmed by 6 bases and J by 3 bases, 14 bases remained unmatched. CDR3 size: 17 residues. CDR3 sequence reads: CASRAMSGGGRTDTQYF. CDR3 nucleotides: TGTGCCAGCAGGGCCATGAGCGGGGGAGGGAGAACAGATACGCAGTATTTT.